This T cell receptor (beta chain) comes out of a study of T cell repertoires in cytomegalovirus infection (dated by TCRdb to between 2018 and 2021). Background for the entire study: Donor HLA type was relevant to the analysis, because carriage of CMV infection together with the matching HLA type was indicated by public TCR beta signatures.

What the work shows at the level of the full study, not this receptor alone: Carriers of CMV infection plus the relevant HLA type were discriminated by the cumulative frequency of public TCR beta family members in the study cohort and in an independent roughly 320-donor cohort. The ex vivo response was dominated by HLA-C-restricted CMV-specific TCR beta clonotypes, and the single most frequent clonotype in two of eight donors was supplied by these HLA-C-restricted clonotypes.

The germline V gene (reference sequence) specifies LNHDA as CDR1 and SQIVND as CDR2. Trimming takes 11 bases from V and 0 bases from J, and the germline ends sit 10 bases apart. Reading from cysteine to phenylalanine, the CDR3 counts 12 amino acids. The sequence is cut down to CDR3 DNA, 36 bases in frame from base 1. Sequencer: Illumina HiSeq 1500. TCRdb reprocessing: public reads trimmed at Q25 with fastp, clones called with MiXCR, in-frame beta chains kept. Each entry is one CDR3 protein sequence, shown with its most common DNA and genes. The sample contains roughly 300,000 distinct CDR3 sequences, over 7.5% of them found a single time. The top ten hold approximately 4.5% of the sample. Regarding this clonotype: Which antigen it targets is not known. The input lacks base qualities; no much larger clone sits a single base away.

What was sequenced was PBMCs. This chain is built from TRBV19 and TRBJ1-2; the best D guess is TRBD1, with 5 bases matching. The sequence derives from a human donor in good health (CMV status not recorded). Some clones in this sample may be carry-over from other donors' samples. DNA sequence: TGTGCCGCCAGGGTCCCTAACTATGGCTACACCTTC. Its protein reads: CAARVPNYGYTF.